A selection of T cell receptor beta chains follows, all from one sample in a study of T-cell reconstitution after alpha-beta-depleted transplantation in children. TCRdb redid the calling of the PCR reads with MiXCR, one entry per CDR3 protein. Among around 450,000 distinct CDR3 sequences listed, roughly 15% were seen once. Here the sequenced sample was PBMCs, mostly from graft donor cells, taken 360 days after TCRalphabeta/CD19-depleted stem cell transplant. These receptors were taken from a boy under three years old who had a stem cell transplant for Wiskott-Aldrich syndrome, so the T cells may come from the graft donor. Both conserved end residues are part of each CDR3. Fields, in order: D gene, V gene, clone size, CDR3 length, J gene, CDR3 protein, CDR3 DNA. The D gene is left open where the match is weak. Where a row states a size, it is once, few, many or the class of an expanded clone; other rows omit it.

>.|TRBV2|few|13|TRBJ1-2
CASMGGPNGGYTF
TGTGCCAGCATGGGAGGCCCAAACGGCGGCTACACCTTC
>.|TRBV6-6|many|12|TRBJ2-3
CASSRLTDTQYF
TGTGCCAGCAGCAGACTCACAGATACGCAGTATTTT
>.|TRBV24-1|few|11|TRBJ2-7
CATSGGEEQYF
TGTGCCACCAGTGGAGGGGAGGAGCAGTACTTC
>.|TRBV10-3|few|14|TRBJ1-1
CAIKRGGMDTEAFF
TGTGCCATCAAGAGAGGGGGTATGGACACTGAAGCTTTCTTT
>TRBD1|TRBV4-3|few|16|TRBJ2-5
CASSQDGTGEGETQYF
TGCGCCAGCAGCCAAGACGGGACAGGGGAAGGAGAGACCCAGTACTTC
>TRBD2|TRBV7-9|few|17|TRBJ2-5
CASRRSMSGGAEETQYF
TGTGCCAGCAGAAGGTCGATGAGCGGGGGGGCGGAAGAGACCCAGTACTTC
>.|TRBV27|.|16|TRBJ2-7
CASSPDRGAASYEQYF
TGTGCCAGCAGTCCCGATAGGGGGGCCGCCTCCTACGAGCAGTACTTC
>TRBD2|TRBV12-3/TRBV12-4|few|19|TRBJ2-1
CASRGDRFRLAQSYNEQFF
TGTGCCAGCAGGGGAGACAGATTCAGACTAGCCCAGTCCTACAATGAGCAGTTCTTC
>.|TRBV12-3/TRBV12-4|.|12|TRBJ2-5
CASSSGWETQYF
TGTGCCAGCAGTTCAGGGTGGGAGACCCAGTACTTC
>.|TRBV4-3|.|16|TRBJ2-7
CASSQDPYRFSYEQYF
TGCGCCAGCAGCCAAGATCCCTACAGGTTCTCCTACGAGCAGTACTTC
>TRBD1|TRBV2|few|16|TRBJ2-3
CASSRDRDLWADTQYF
TGTGCCAGCAGCAGAGACAGGGACCTATGGGCAGATACGCAGTATTTT
>TRBD1|TRBV20-1|few|12|TRBJ2-7
CSARSQGSEQYF
TGCAGTGCTAGATCACAGGGGAGTGAGCAGTACTTC
>TRBD1|TRBV5-1|.|16|TRBJ1-6
CASSMDRSSYNSPLHF
TGCGCCAGTAGCATGGACAGGAGCTCCTATAATTCACCCCTCCACTTT
>.|TRBV5-5|few|15|TRBJ2-5
CASSAMLTGLKTQYF
TGTGCCAGCAGCGCCATGCTCACAGGGTTGAAGACCCAGTACTTC
>TRBD2|TRBV27|.|16|TRBJ2-7
CASSLSLAELSYEQYF
TGTGCCAGCAGTCTTTCGCTAGCGGAGCTCTCCTACGAGCAGTACTTC
>.|TRBV5-1|.|14|TRBJ2-3
CASSLRGGKDTQYF
TGCGCCAGCAGCCTTAGGGGGGGCAAAGATACGCAGTATTTT
>.|TRBV7-9|.|15|TRBJ2-3
CASSLGGSVSNTQYF
TGTGCCAGCAGCTTAGGAGGCTCGGTCAGTAATACGCAGTATTTT
>.|TRBV29-1|.|12|TRBJ2-3
CSVRANTDTQYF
TGCAGCGTACGGGCTAACACAGATACGCAGTATTTT
>TRBD2|TRBV12-3/TRBV12-4|.|14|TRBJ2-5
CASSMTSGKETQYF
TGTGCCAGCAGTATGACTAGCGGAAAAGAGACCCAGTACTTC
>.|TRBV25-1|many|14|TRBJ2-1
CASSEYGGGNEQFF
TGTGCCAGCAGTGAATACGGGGGAGGCAATGAGCAGTTCTTC
>.|TRBV20-1|.|14|TRBJ2-2
CSASGGPYTGELFF
TGCAGTGCTAGTGGGGGACCATACACCGGGGAGCTGTTTTTT
>.|TRBV9|.|15|TRBJ2-2
CASSPWIGNTGELFF
TGTGCCAGCAGCCCCTGGATAGGGAACACCGGGGAGCTGTTTTTT
>TRBD2|TRBV7-1|few|22|TRBJ2-1
CASSSSQTSGRSRPTAYNEQFF
TGTGCCAGCAGCTCGTCGCAGACTAGCGGGAGGTCTCGTCCAACCGCATACAATGAGCAGTTCTTC
>.|TRBV11-2|.|14|TRBJ1-1
CASSLVVINTEAFF
TGTGCCAGCAGCTTAGTGGTCATTAACACTGAAGCTTTCTTT
>.|TRBV3-1|.|16|TRBJ1-2
CASSLSGNPRANGYTF
TGTGCCAGCAGCCTCTCAGGGAATCCAAGGGCTAACGGCTACACCTTC
>TRBD1|TRBV5-1|.|15|TRBJ2-5
CASSPSRGPEETQYF
TGCGCCAGCAGCCCGAGCAGGGGGCCCGAAGAGACCCAGTACTTC
>.|TRBV12-3/TRBV12-4|.|14|TRBJ2-7
CASSLGGTGYEQYF
TGTGCCAGCAGTTTAGGGGGAACGGGCTACGAGCAGTACTTC
>.|TRBV2|many|14|TRBJ2-1
CASSERESGGNKFF
TGTGCCAGCAGTGAAAGGGAGAGTGGAGGGAACAAGTTCTTC
>.|TRBV4-2|.|14|TRBJ2-3
CASSQDRGIDTQYF
TGTGCCAGCAGCCAAGATAGGGGAATCGATACGCAGTATTTT
>.|TRBV10-3|.|14|TRBJ2-2
CAISESKNTGELFF
TGTGCCATCAGTGAGTCGAAAAACACCGGGGAGCTGTTTTTT
>.|TRBV3-1|.|15|TRBJ1-4
CASSPTRTAIEKLFF
TGTGCCAGCAGCCCCACTAGGACAGCGATAGAAAAACTGTTTTTT
>TRBD2|TRBV4-2|.|16|TRBJ2-5
CASSPGTSGPLETQYF
TGTGCCAGCAGCCCCGGGACTAGCGGGCCCTTGGAGACCCAGTACTTC
>TRBD2|TRBV20-1|many|18|TRBJ2-1
CSATRTSGSRSSYNEQFF
TGCAGTGCTACCCGGACTAGCGGGAGTAGGAGCTCCTACAATGAGCAGTTCTTC
>TRBD2|TRBV4-2|.|21|TRBJ2-5
CASSTPSSLAGGWGYQETQYF
TGTGCCAGCAGCACCCCGTCCAGCCTAGCGGGAGGGTGGGGGTACCAAGAGACCCAGTACTTC
>TRBD2|TRBV5-4|.|19|TRBJ2-2
CASSLGTAGLAANTGELFF
TGTGCCAGCAGCTTGGGGACAGCGGGACTAGCGGCGAACACCGGGGAGCTGTTTTTT
>.|TRBV12-3/TRBV12-4|.|14|TRBJ2-5
CASSLALRQETQYF
TGTGCCAGCAGTTTGGCCCTACGACAAGAGACCCAGTACTTC
>TRBD2|TRBV12-3/TRBV12-4|few|13|TRBJ2-7
CASSGLAGYEQYF
TGTGCCAGCAGCGGACTAGCGGGCTACGAGCAGTACTTC
>.|TRBV5-1|.|13|TRBJ2-7
CASTGSSSYEQYF
TGCGCCAGCACCGGGTCCAGCTCCTACGAGCAGTACTTC
>.|TRBV20-1|.|12|TRBJ2-1
CSGTVTYNEQFF
TGCAGTGGGACTGTAACCTACAATGAGCAGTTCTTC
>.|TRBV5-1|few|15|TRBJ2-5
CASSQSRTYKETQYF
TGCGCCAGCAGCCAGTCCCGGACATACAAAGAGACCCAGTACTTC
>TRBD1|TRBV27|few|16|TRBJ2-7
CASSLGGTGGSYEQYF
TGTGCCAGCAGTTTGGGGGGGACAGGGGGATCCTACGAGCAGTACTTC
>.|TRBV20-1|few|15|TRBJ2-3
CSARMSGYGTDTQYF
TGCAGTGCTAGGATGTCGGGTTATGGGACAGATACGCAGTATTTT
>TRBD1|TRBV3-1|.|17|TRBJ2-4
CASSQKTGGLAKNIQYF
TGTGCCAGCAGCCAAAAGACAGGGGGCCTAGCCAAAAACATTCAGTACTTC
>.|TRBV15|.|14|TRBJ2-5
CATSREPGAGTQYF
TGTGCCACCAGCAGAGAGCCGGGGGCAGGGACCCAGTACTTC
>TRBD1|TRBV20-1|.|16|TRBJ1-2
CSARGTGGTGAYGYTF
TGCAGTGCTAGAGGAACCGGCGGGACAGGTGCTTATGGCTACACCTTC
>.|TRBV7-7|.|15|TRBJ2-5
CASSLLSGNGETQYF
TGTGCCAGCAGCTTATTGTCAGGGAATGGAGAGACCCAGTACTTC
>TRBD1|TRBV5-1|few|13|TRBJ2-7
CASGPDRGHEQYF
TGCGCCAGCGGCCCGGACAGGGGCCACGAGCAGTACTTC
>TRBD1|TRBV12-3/TRBV12-4|.|16|TRBJ1-2
CASSIGTGGINYGYTF
TGTGCCAGCAGTATCGGGACAGGGGGCATAAACTATGGCTACACCTTC
>.|TRBV12-3/TRBV12-4|few|15|TRBJ1-6
CASSLHQGGNSPLHF
TGTGCCAGCAGTTTACATCAGGGCGGGAATTCACCCCTCCACTTT